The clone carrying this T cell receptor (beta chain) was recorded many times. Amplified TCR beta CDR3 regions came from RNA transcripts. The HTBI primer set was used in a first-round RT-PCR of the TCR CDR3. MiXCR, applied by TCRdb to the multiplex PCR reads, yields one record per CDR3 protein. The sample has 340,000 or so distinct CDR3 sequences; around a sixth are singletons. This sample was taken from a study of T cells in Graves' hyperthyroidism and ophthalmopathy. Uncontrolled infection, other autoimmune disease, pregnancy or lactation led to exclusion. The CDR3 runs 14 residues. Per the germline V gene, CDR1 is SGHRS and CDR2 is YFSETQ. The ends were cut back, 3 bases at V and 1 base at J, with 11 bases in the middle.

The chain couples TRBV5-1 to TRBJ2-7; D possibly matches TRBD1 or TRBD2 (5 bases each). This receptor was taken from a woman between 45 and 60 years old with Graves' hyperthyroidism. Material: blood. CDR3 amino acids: CASSSTRGSYEQYF. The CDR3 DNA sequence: TGCGCCAGCAGCTCCACTAGGGGTTCCTACGAGCAGTACTTC.